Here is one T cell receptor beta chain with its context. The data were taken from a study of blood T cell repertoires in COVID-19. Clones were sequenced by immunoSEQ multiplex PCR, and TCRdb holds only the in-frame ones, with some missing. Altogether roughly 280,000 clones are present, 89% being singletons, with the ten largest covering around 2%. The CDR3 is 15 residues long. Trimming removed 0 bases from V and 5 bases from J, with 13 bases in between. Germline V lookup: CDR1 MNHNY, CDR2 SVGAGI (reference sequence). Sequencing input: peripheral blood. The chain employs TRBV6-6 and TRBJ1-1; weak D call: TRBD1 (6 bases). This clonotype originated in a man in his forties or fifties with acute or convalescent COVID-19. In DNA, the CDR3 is TGTGCCAGCAGTTACTCCCGGACAGATCTAACTGAAGCTTTCTTT. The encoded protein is CASSYSRTDLTEAFF.